The 5 T cell receptor beta chains below all came from one sample that was sequenced in a study of identical twins. TCRdb re-called the 5' RACE reads through MiXCR, storing one row per CDR3 protein. The table includes roughly 630,000 distinct CDR3 sequences, roughly 7.2% detected once. The same specimen was also included in a second study, on yellow fever vaccine responses in identical twins.

What was sequenced was PBMCs. The receptors originated from a woman under 30 in good health.

This clonotype occurred a few times. CDR3 in DNA: TGCGCCAGCACCCTTCGGACAGTGAACACCGGGGAGCTGTTTTTT. The encoded protein is CASTLRTVNTGELFF. The rearrangement uses TRBV4-1 and TRBJ2-2, with D possibly matching TRBD1 (6 bases). Germline-derived CDR1 and CDR2 are MGHRA and YSYEKL. With 7 bases removed from V and 1 base from J, the gap between germline ends came to 13 bases. The CDR3 has 15 residues.

This clonotype was observed at least ten times. The gene calls are TRBV7-8 and TRBJ2-7, with 12 bases fitting TRBD2. CDR3 size: 12 residues. Germline V CDR1 and CDR2: SGHVS, FQNEAQ. The CDR3 bases are TGTGCCAGCAGCTCCGGGACTAGCGGGTTCAACGTC. Protein: CASSSGTSGFNV.

This clonotype was detected many times. The genes are TRBV7-8 and TRBJ1-1; no reliable D call. Germline V gene sequence: CDR1 SGHVS, CDR2 FQNEAQ. CDR3 length: 14 amino acids. Trimming left V 6 bases short and J 0 bases short, with 11 bases between. This chain's CDR3 is CASRGRVLNTEAFF. The CDR3 DNA reads TGTGCCAGCAGGGGGAGGGTATTGAACACTGAAGCTTTCTTT.

The V call is TRBV5-1, the J call TRBJ2-3; possibly TRBD1 or TRBD2 for D (5 bases each). The ends were cut back, 4 bases at V and 0 bases at J, with 15 bases in the middle. This CDR3 comprises 16 residues. Germline CDR1 reads SGHRS; CDR2 reads YFSETQ. DNA of the CDR3: TGCGCCAGCAGCATAGAGCCGGGACCAAGCACAGATACGCAGTATTTT. Its translation: CASSIEPGPSTDTQYF.

The chain uses TRBV5-1 and TRBJ2-3; D is uncertain. Trimming cost V 1 base and J 3 bases, with 6 bases left between them. The CDR3 covers 13 residues. Germline CDR1 is SGHRS and CDR2 is YFSETQ. The CDR3 DNA is TGCGCCAGCAGCTTGCTTAAAACAGATACGCAGTATTTT. Protein sequence: CASSLLKTDTQYF.